The 25 T cell receptor beta chains below all came from one sample that was sequenced in a study of blood T cell repertoires in COVID-19. Some clones are missing from TCRdb's copy, which holds only in-frame ones; the method was immunoSEQ multiplex PCR. The data contain 90,000 or so clones, about 91% of them singletons. Sequencing was performed on peripheral blood. The origin of the receptors is a human donor with active COVID-19. The donor label of this sample is uncertain.

The J gene is TRBJ2-6, the V gene TRBV19; D is undetermined. The CDR3 extends over 16 amino acids. Germline lookup yields CDR1 LNHDA and CDR2 SQIVND (reference sequence). V lost 7 bases, J lost 1 base, and 14 bases lay in between. In DNA form, the CDR3 reads TGTGCCAGTACCCCCTCATGGCAGTCTGGGGCCAACGTCCTGACTTTC. This gives the protein CASTPSWQSGANVLTF.

V gene TRBV27 combines with J gene TRBJ2-6; D is unresolved. This CDR3 is 18 amino acids long. CDR1 is MNHEY and CDR2 is SMNVEV in the germline V gene (reference sequence). Trimming cost V 6 bases and J 0 bases, with 18 bases left between them. The DNA of the CDR3 is TGTGCCAGCAGATATTCTGAGGCACGCCTCTCTGGGGCCAACGTCCTGACTTTC. Amino acids: CASRYSEARLSGANVLTF.

This clone showed up just a few times. This chain links TRBV5-4 with TRBJ1-6; TRBD1 aligns across 8 bases. CDR1 is SGHNT and CDR2 is YYREEE in the germline V gene (reference sequence). The J segment lost 10 bases and the V segment lost 0 bases, leaving 6 bases of the junction unmatched. CDR3 length: 15 amino acids. The CDR3 is CASSLVQGGASPLHF. The CDR3 DNA reads TGTGCCAGCAGCTTGGTACAGGGGGGTGCGTCACCCCTCCACTTT. The variable domain in full, with the rest retrieved from reference TRBV5-4 and TRBJ1-6, is ETGVTQSPTHLIKTRGQQVTLRCSSQSGHNTVSWYQQALGQGPQFIFQYYREEENGRGNFPPRFSGLQFPNYSSELNVNALELDDSALYLCASSLVQGGASPLHFGNGTRLTVT.

This chain connects TRBV20-1 to TRBJ1-1; no definite D call. The CDR3 has 13 amino acids. In germline, CDR1 is DFQATT, CDR2 SNEGSKA (reference sequence). Trimming left V 3 bases short and J 0 bases short, with 8 bases between. CDR3 amino acids: CSASKTMNTEAFF. The CDR3 DNA reads TGCAGTGCTAGTAAGACAATGAACACTGAAGCTTTCTTT.

This clone came up once. The CDR3 bases are TGTGCCAGCAGCCAAGATCGAAGCGATAATACGCAGTATTTT. Its translation is CASSQDRSDNTQYF. The chain links TRBV4-2 to TRBJ2-3; no definite D call. Trimming removed 0 bases from V and 7 bases from J, with 11 bases in between. The CDR3 is made up of 14 amino acids. Germline CDR1 and CDR2: LGHNA and YNFKEQ.

This clone showed up just a few times. CDR3 protein: CSAEEQSSEAFF. The CDR3 nucleotides are TGCAGCGCCGAGGAGCAGTCCAGTGAAGCTTTCTTT. V gene TRBV29-1 combines with J gene TRBJ1-1, with no clear D. Per germline, CDR1 SQVTM and CDR2 ANQGSEA. V lost 7 bases, J lost 7 bases, and 16 bases lay in between. This CDR3 has 12 residues.

V gene TRBV27 combines with J gene TRBJ2-1, with a tentative D call TRBD2 (6 bases). Per germline, CDR1 MNHEY and CDR2 SMNVEV (reference sequence). V was cut by 7 bases and J by 0 bases, with 16 bases left in between. This CDR3 region has 16 residues. The CDR3 DNA sequence: TGTGCCAGCAAGTCTGGCGGGGTAAGCTCCTACAATGAGCAGTTCTTC. Protein sequence: CASKSGGVSSYNEQFF.

The chain combines TRBV2 with TRBJ1-1; a weak D match, TRBD1 (6 bases). This CDR3 comprises 13 residues. The ends were cut back, 10 bases at V and 1 base at J, with 13 bases in the middle. Per germline, CDR1 SNHLY and CDR2 FYNNEI. This CDR3 reads CATKRTENTEAFF. DNA of the CDR3: TGTGCCACCAAAAGGACAGAGAACACTGAAGCTTTCTTT. Complete variable domain (other parts from reference TRBV2 and TRBJ1-1): EPEVTQTPSHQVTQMGQEVILRCVPISNHLYFYWYRQILGQKVEFLVSFYNNEISEKSEIFDDQFSVERPDGSNFTLKIRSTKLEDSAMYFCATKRTENTEAFFGQGTRLTVV.

V and J are TRBV18 and TRBJ2-3, with unresolved D. Trimming left V 0 bases short and J 1 base short, with 5 bases between. CDR3 length: 14 residues. Germline V gene sequence: CDR1 KGHSH, CDR2 LQKENI. The DNA for the CDR3 is TGTGCCAGCTCACCACCTATAGGCACAGATACGCAGTATTTT. It is translated as CASSPPIGTDTQYF.

This clone is a singleton in its sample. This chain connects TRBV21-1 to TRBJ1-2; the DNA was not compared with TRBD1, the D call given in the table. TRBV21-1 is a pseudogene segment. The CDR3 spans 15 residues. CDR3 residues: CASSTTGTGNGGYTF. The CDR3 DNA sequence: TGTGCCAGCAGCACTACCGGGACAGGGAATGGTGGCTACACCTTC.

This chain joins TRBV3-1 (or the pseudogene TRBV3-2) and TRBJ1-4; no clear D gene. Germline V CDR1 and CDR2: LGHDT, YNNKEL (reference sequence). Between the trimmed V and J ends, which lost 4 bases and 6 bases, there was a span of 30 bases. The CDR3 contains 20 residues. Here the CDR3 reads CASSPRKSAGPYSLDEKLFF. The DNA of the CDR3 is TGTGCCAGCAGCCCCAGGAAGAGTGCAGGCCCCTACTCCTTGGATGAAAAACTGTTTTTT.

This clone was detected only once. The rearrangement uses TRBV18 and TRBJ2-3; a weak D match, TRBD2 (5 bases). Germline V lookup: CDR1 KGHSH, CDR2 LQKENI. V was shortened by 3 bases and J by 2 bases, with 18 bases between the two germline ends. The CDR3 runs 17 residues. Written as DNA, the CDR3 is TGTGCCAGCTCACCTTTAAGACTAACCCCCGACACAGATACGCAGTATTTT. This encodes CASSPLRLTPDTDTQYF.

V usage is TRBV5-6 and J usage is TRBJ2-2, with TRBD2 matching 7 bases. This CDR3 region has 18 residues. J was trimmed by 4 bases and V by 0 bases; bases with no gene match: 12. CDR1 is SGHDT and CDR2 is YYEEEE in the germline V gene. CDR3 DNA: TGTGCCAGCAGCTTGGTGGCTGGGGGGGACGCGGGCACCGGGGAGCTGTTTTTT. Protein: CASSLVAGGDAGTGELFF.

This chain joins TRBV12-3 or TRBV12-4 and TRBJ1-5, with 7 nucleotides matching TRBD1. J gave up 7 bases and V 1 base, and 1 base lay outside the gene matches. The CDR3 has 13 amino acids. The chain's CDR3 is CASSLGGGQPQHF. DNA of the CDR3: TGTGCCAGCAGTTTAGGAGGGGGCCAGCCCCAGCATTTT.

Only one count was recorded for this clone. The chain combines TRBV6-6 with TRBJ1-5; 7 positions match TRBD1. The germline V gene encodes CDR1 MNHNY and CDR2 SVGAGI (reference sequence). V was pared by 7 bases and J by 3 bases, with 6 bases of the junction left unmatched. The length of the CDR3 is 14 residues. CDR3 coding DNA: TGTGCCAGCACTAGACAGGGCTTCAATCAGCCCCAGCATTTT. Protein: CASTRQGFNQPQHF.

This rearrangement joins TRBV7-2 to TRBJ1-1; the D gene is possibly TRBD1 (6 bases). Looked up from germline, CDR1 is SGHTA and CDR2 is FQGNSA. V lost 5 bases and J 4 bases, leaving 14 bases between the germline ends. CDR3 length: 14 residues. As DNA, the CDR3 is TGTGCCAGCAGCCAAGGACAGAAGGGCACTGAAGCTTTCTTT. Amino acid sequence: CASSQGQKGTEAFF.

The genes are TRBV7-9 and TRBJ2-5; D may be TRBD2 (6 bases). V was shortened by 8 bases and J by 5 bases, with 6 bases between the two germline ends. CDR1 and CDR2 from the germline V gene are SEHNR and FQNEAQ (reference sequence). The CDR3 has 10 residues. The CDR3 bases are TGTGCCAGCGGGGGGGAGACCCAGTACTTC. It encodes CASGGETQYF.

The chain employs TRBV18 and TRBJ1-5; 7 nucleotides match TRBD1. Unmatched junction bases numbered 6, after V lost 3 bases and J lost 7 bases. The CDR3 totals 14 residues. Germline V CDR1 and CDR2: KGHSH, LQKENI. CDR3 loop: CASSPTGVEQPQHF. In DNA form, the CDR3 reads TGTGCCAGCTCACCCACAGGGGTGGAACAGCCCCAGCATTTT.

This chain uses TRBV19 with TRBJ2-5, with D perhaps TRBD1 (5 bases). CDR3 length: 13 amino acids. V lost 6 bases and J lost 3, with 11 bases in between. Germline V gene sequence: CDR1 LNHDA, CDR2 SQIVND (reference sequence). The CDR3 DNA sequence: TGTGCCAGTAGGGGGCAGGGTGAAGAGACCCAGTACTTC. Protein: CASRGQGEETQYF.

The rearrangement links TRBV10-2 to TRBJ2-1; 8 bases align to TRBD2. The V gene end was trimmed by 5 bases and the J gene end by 0 bases; junction bases not matched to a gene: 6. Germline CDR1 is WSHSY and CDR2 is SAAADI. This CDR3 is 16 amino acids long. The CDR3 is CASSRGGVSSYNEQFF. CDR3 DNA: TGCGCCAGCAGTCGGGGGGGGGTTAGCTCCTACAATGAGCAGTTCTTC.

V is TRBV7-9 and J is TRBJ2-1; weak D call: TRBD2 (6 bases). V lost 5 bases and J 5 bases, leaving 19 bases between the germline ends. The CDR3 runs to 16 residues. Germline CDR1 SEHNR, CDR2 FQNEAQ (reference sequence). CDR3 loop: CASSDRGLLGNNEQFF. The CDR3 DNA follows: TGTGCCAGCAGCGATAGGGGACTGCTCGGAAACAATGAGCAGTTCTTC.

The gene calls are TRBV9 and TRBJ1-1, with D uncertain. Germline-derived CDR1 and CDR2 are SGDLS and YYNGEE. V lost 4 bases to trimming and J lost 0 bases, with 10 bases between them. The CDR3 extends over 14 amino acids. DNA of the CDR3: TGTGCCAGCAGCACCACTAATTTGAACACTGAAGCTTTCTTT. Translated, it gives CASSTTNLNTEAFF.

This clone is a singleton in its sample. This chain joins TRBV13 and TRBJ2-2; a weak D match, TRBD1 (6 bases). The CDR3 runs to 14 residues. Trimming stripped 2 bases from V and 5 bases from J, with 9 bases between. Germline assignment: CDR1 PRHDT and CDR2 FYEKMQ (reference sequence). The CDR3, as DNA: TGTGCCAGCAGCTTATCAGGGGTAACCGGGGAGCTGTTTTTT. As protein: CASSLSGVTGELFF.

This sequence joins TRBV12-3 or TRBV12-4 and TRBJ2-3; TRBD1 agrees at 8 bases. The V gene end was trimmed by 4 bases and the J gene end by 10 bases; junction bases not matched to a gene: 7. The CDR3 consists of 13 residues. Written as DNA, the CDR3 is TGTGCCAGCAGTTCCCAGACAGGGGAGGCGCAGTATTTT. As protein: CASSSQTGEAQYF.

The chain employs TRBV7-3 and TRBJ1-6, with unresolved D. Germline V gene data show CDR1 as SGHTA and CDR2 as FQGTGA. Trimming took 5 bases from V and 10 from J, leaving 12 bases between them. This CDR3 contains 13 residues. The CDR3 here is CASSETGKSPLHF. The CDR3 nucleotides read TGTGCCAGCAGCGAAACGGGGAAATCACCCCTCCACTTT.